Each of the 2 T cell receptor beta chains below was sequenced from the same sample in a study of blood T cell repertoires in COVID-19. Data came from immunoSEQ multiplex PCR; TCRdb stores just in-frame clones and leaves some out. This table has 68,000 or so clones, approximately 88% appearing once. Sequenced: peripheral blood. The receptors here all came from a human donor in a cohort sampled during active COVID-19.

V and J are TRBV5-4 and TRBJ1-2; 8 bases agree with TRBD1. Germline V gene lookup returns CDR1 SGHNT and CDR2 YYREEE (reference sequence). V lost 2 bases to trimming and J lost 4 bases; unmatched junction nucleotides: 7. The CDR3 covers 15 residues. CDR3 loop: CASSFRAGGAYGYTF. In nucleotides, the CDR3 is TGTGCCAGCAGCTTTAGAGCAGGGGGCGCCTATGGCTACACCTTC. Combining the CDR3 with reference TRBV5-4 and TRBJ1-2 gives the whole variable domain ETGVTQSPTHLIKTRGQQVTLRCSSQSGHNTVSWYQQALGQGPQFIFQYYREEENGRGNFPPRFSGLQFPNYSSELNVNALELDDSALYLCASSFRAGGAYGYTFGSGTRLTVV.

The rearrangement joins TRBV13 to TRBJ2-6; D gene unclear. The V gene's germline CDR1 is PRHDT and CDR2 FYEKMQ (reference sequence). V lost 3 bases, J lost 1 base, and 7 bases lay in between. CDR3 length: 15 residues. DNA of the CDR3: TGTGCCAGCAGCTTGGCAGGTTCTGGGGCCAACGTCCTGACTTTC. The encoded protein is CASSLAGSGANVLTF.